The T cell receptor (beta chain) described here comes from a study of CD8 T cells in ankylosing spondylitis. This clonotype was detected many times. Antigen specificity is unknown. The CDR3 totals 13 residues. V was shortened by 3 bases and J by 7 bases, with 15 bases between the two germline ends. Looked up from germline, CDR1 is DFQATT and CDR2 is SNEGSKA (reference sequence). The authors made TCR beta libraries by quantitative 5'-RACE with molecular barcodes. MiXCR, applied by TCRdb to the 5' RACE reads, yields one record per CDR3 protein. The table includes 350,000 to 400,000 distinct CDR3 sequences, roughly 20% detected once. Notes on the study in general: There were earlier reports of some motif variants in reactive arthritis synovial fluid and blood. The study looked at matched synovial fluid samples from ankylosing spondylitis patients. Disease-linked clones were reported to be significantly enriched there.

Sequencing was carried out using blood, either unsorted or a sorted T cell fraction (not recorded which). The TCR was taken from a male donor with ankylosing spondylitis or in good health (not recorded which). The chain carries TRBV20-1 and TRBJ1-2; D not certain. CDR3 sequence reads: CSASATGWFGYTF. The CDR3 DNA reads TGCAGTGCTAGTGCAACGGGCTGGTTTGGCTACACCTTC.